This T cell receptor beta chain was found in a study of T cell changes during pregnancy in multiple sclerosis. TCRdb's copy holds only in-frame clones and misses some; the assay was immunoSEQ multiplex PCR. The sample contains fewer than 150,000 clones, around 95% of which appear only once. Trimming removed 3 bases from V and 5 bases from J, with 15 bases in between. The CDR3 spans 15 residues. Germline values: CDR1 ENHRY, CDR2 SYGVKD. This clone came up once. The sequence was collected from a female donor with multiple sclerosis, enrolled in a pregnancy study. J is TRBJ2-3 and V is TRBV10-3; perhaps TRBD2 as D (6 bases). The specimen comprised peripheral blood, sampled after pregnancy. The CDR3 sequence: CAISDLRERRDTQYF. The CDR3 DNA is TGTGCCATCAGTGATCTCCGGGAGCGAAGAGATACGCAGTATTTT.